This T cell receptor beta chain stems from a study of human T cells and chemical hapten exposure. Looking at the study overall: Alopecia areata, totalis and universalis patients, mostly female, were included. Study-level points and caveats: Given that the donors had alopecia, their immune response may differ from that seen in healthy people.

As concerns this clonotype: Antigen specificity is unknown.

The length of the CDR3 is 16 residues. The V gene end was trimmed by 3 bases and the J gene end by 7 bases; junction bases not matched to a gene: 8. Germline CDR1 SGHDT, CDR2 YYEEEE. The time point denotes: pre-sensitization, week 0. Regarding treatment: therapeutic diphenylcyclopropenone sensitization with weekly scalp DPC. The library attached unique molecular identifiers to individual cDNA molecules. Per the original data handling: TCRs per sample had a median of roughly 93,000 and ranged from about 23,224 to 700,000. One entry per CDR3 protein, called by TCRdb with MiXCR from the RACE reads. TCRdb's processing, not the authors', yielded these V and J calls. The sample lists under 110,000 distinct CDR3 sequences; more than 10% were seen once.

This TCR came from a woman between 50 and 59 years old with alopecia areata. Some clones in this sample may be carry-over from other donors' samples. The specimen comprised whole blood, sampled in connection with sensitization to the hapten diphenylcyclopropenone (DPC). The V gene is TRBV5-6, the J gene TRBJ2-1; 12 positions agree with TRBD2. The CDR3 bases are TGTGCCAGCAGCTGGGGGAGACTAGCGGGAGCGAATGAGCAGTTCTTC. Protein product: CASSWGRLAGANEQFF.